This T cell receptor (beta chain) derives from a study of blood T cell repertoires in COVID-19. About the research overall: Acute-phase and convalescent COVID-19 samples originated in the United States, Italy and Spain. Nucleic acid was either cDNA or gDNA, and it came from T cells, B-cell-depleted T cells, or PBMCs.

Per the authors' pipeline: Amplification of reference gene primers was used by the study to estimate nucleated cell counts. Profiled with immunoSEQ multiplex PCR; TCRdb holds only in-frame clones, not every one. The DNA was the basis for D and trimming; V, J and clone size are from that table. The sample carries approximately 72,000 clones, roughly 80% recorded once. Sequencing used peripheral blood. The clonotype comes from a man between 50 and 59 years old with active COVID-19.

The CDR3 is CASSFSREETQYF. CDR3 DNA: TGTGCCAGCAGCTTTTCCAGGGAAGAGACCCAGTACTTC. The chain has TRBV11-3 and TRBJ2-5, with D perhaps matching TRBD1 (5 bases). There are 13 residues in the CDR3. Per germline, CDR1 SGHNT and CDR2 YENEEA. V lost 3 bases to trimming and J lost 3 bases, with 8 bases between them.